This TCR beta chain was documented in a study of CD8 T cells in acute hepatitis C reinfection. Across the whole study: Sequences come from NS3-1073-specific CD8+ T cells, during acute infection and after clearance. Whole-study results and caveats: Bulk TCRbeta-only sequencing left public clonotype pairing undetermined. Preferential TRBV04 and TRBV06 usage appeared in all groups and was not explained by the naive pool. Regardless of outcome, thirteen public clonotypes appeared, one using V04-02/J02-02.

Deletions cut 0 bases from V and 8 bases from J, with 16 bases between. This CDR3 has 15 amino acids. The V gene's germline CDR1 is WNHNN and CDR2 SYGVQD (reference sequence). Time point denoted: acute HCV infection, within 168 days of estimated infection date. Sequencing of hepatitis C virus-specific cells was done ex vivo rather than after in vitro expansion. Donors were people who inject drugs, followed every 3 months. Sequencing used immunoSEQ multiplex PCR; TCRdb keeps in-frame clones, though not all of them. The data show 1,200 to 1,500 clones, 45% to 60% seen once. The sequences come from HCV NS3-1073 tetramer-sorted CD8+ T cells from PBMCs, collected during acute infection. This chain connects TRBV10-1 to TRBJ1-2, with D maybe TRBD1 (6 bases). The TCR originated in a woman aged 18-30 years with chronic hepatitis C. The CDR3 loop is CASSESTGRPGGYTF. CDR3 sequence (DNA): TGCGCCAGCAGTGAGTCGACAGGTCGGCCGGGGGGCTACACCTTC.